This TCR beta chain was identified in a study of EBV T-cell therapy then PD-1 blockade in nasopharyngeal carcinoma. The V end lost 7 bases, the J end lost 1 base, and 11 bases lay between the germline ends. The CDR3 totals 13 residues. Per germline, CDR1 MDHEN and CDR2 SYDVKM. Time point in this sample: 266 days after commencement of treatment, after nivolumab therapy. Indicated treatment: AdE1-LMPpoly-expanded autologous EBV-specific T-cell therapy followed by anti-PD-1 nivolumab. With regard to this clone: Its antigen is still unknown.

TCRdb keeps only in-frame clones here, not all; method: immunoSEQ multiplex PCR. Of around 19,000 clones in the sample, about 80% were seen once. Sample: CD8+ T cells from blood, taken at day 266 from a patient whose treatment included autologous EBV-specific T cells and nivolumab. The rearrangement uses TRBV28 and TRBJ2-7, with D maybe TRBD2 (5 bases). This sequence was found in a man aged 40-49 years with nasopharyngeal carcinoma. The CDR3 nucleotides read TGTGCCAGCACCATGGAGGAGTCCTACGAGCAGTACTTC. This encodes CASTMEESYEQYF.